Included here is one T cell receptor (beta chain) sequence, with context. It was during active infection that Seattle patients were enrolled and then longitudinally followed. Under the authors' procedure: How many nucleated cells were present was estimated from reference gene primer amplification. Assay used: immunoSEQ multiplex PCR; TCRdb lists only in-frame clones, some missing. D and trimming were read from the DNA, whereas the V and J calls and clone size are those reported in that table. Of a few hundred thousand clones in the sample, roughly nine tenths were seen once. V dropped 6 bases and J dropped 4; count of bases not matched to a gene: 9. The CDR3 has 15 amino acids. Germline CDR1 and CDR2: LNHDA and SQIVND (reference sequence). The source of the sample is a study of blood T cell repertoires in COVID-19. As for the study in general: The cDNA or gDNA used as material had been derived from T cells, B-cell-depleted T cells, or PBMCs.

The specimen was peripheral blood. The receptor was derived from a woman aged 25 to 39 with COVID-19, enrolled during active disease. The chain combines TRBV19 with TRBJ2-3; the match to TRBD1 covers 8 bases. CDR3 nucleotides: TGTGCCAGTAGCGACCGAGGACAGGGTGCAGATACGCAGTATTTT. It codes for CASSDRGQGADTQYF. Full variable domain (rest looked up from reference TRBV19 and TRBJ2-3): DGGITQSPKYLFRKEGQNVTLSCEQNLNHDAMYWYRQDPGQGLRLIYYSQIVNDFQKGDIAEGYSVSREKKESFPLTVTSAQKNPTAFYLCASSDRGQGADTQYFGPGTRLTVL.